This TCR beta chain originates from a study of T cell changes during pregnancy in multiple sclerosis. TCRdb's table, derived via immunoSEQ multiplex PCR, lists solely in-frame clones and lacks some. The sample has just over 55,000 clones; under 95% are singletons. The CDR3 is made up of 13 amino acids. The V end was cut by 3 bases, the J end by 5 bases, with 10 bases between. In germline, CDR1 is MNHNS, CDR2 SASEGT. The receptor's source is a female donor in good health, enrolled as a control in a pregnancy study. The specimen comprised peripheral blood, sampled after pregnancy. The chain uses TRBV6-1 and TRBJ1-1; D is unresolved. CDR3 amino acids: CASSEGRWTEAFF. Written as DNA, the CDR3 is TGTGCCAGCAGTGAGGGCAGATGGACTGAAGCTTTCTTT.